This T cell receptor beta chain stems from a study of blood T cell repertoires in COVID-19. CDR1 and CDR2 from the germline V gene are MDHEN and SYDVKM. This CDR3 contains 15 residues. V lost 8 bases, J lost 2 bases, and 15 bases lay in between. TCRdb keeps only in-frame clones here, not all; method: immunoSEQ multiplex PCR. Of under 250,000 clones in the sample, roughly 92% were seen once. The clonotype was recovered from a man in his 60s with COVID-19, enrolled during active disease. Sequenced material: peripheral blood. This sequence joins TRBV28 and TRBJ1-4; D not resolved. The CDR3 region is CASARGGSTNEKLFF. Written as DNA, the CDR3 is TGTGCCAGCGCGCGGGGAGGGAGTACTAATGAAAAACTGTTTTTT.